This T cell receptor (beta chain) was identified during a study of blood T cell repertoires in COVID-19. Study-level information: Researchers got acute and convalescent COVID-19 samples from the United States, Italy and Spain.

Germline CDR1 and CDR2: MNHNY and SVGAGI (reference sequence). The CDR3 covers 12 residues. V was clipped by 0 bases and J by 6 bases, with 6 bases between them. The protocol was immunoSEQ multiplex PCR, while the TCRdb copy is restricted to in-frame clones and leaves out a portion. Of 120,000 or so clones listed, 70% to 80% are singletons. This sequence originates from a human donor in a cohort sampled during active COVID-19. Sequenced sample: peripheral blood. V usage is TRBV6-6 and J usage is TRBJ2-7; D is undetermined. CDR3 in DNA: TGTGCCAGCAGTTACTCGAACTCCGAGCAGTACTTC. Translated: CASSYSNSEQYF.